This T cell receptor beta chain emerged from a study of a mutant IDH1 vaccine in newly diagnosed glioma. Study summary: Eight vaccinations reached patients in weeks 1, 3, 5, 7, 11, 15, 19 and 23. The initiation of vaccination occurred 4-6 weeks after radiotherapy alone, or with temozolomide cycles.

Study observations and caveats: Any relationship between pseudoprogression and changes in top peripheral T cell clonotypes seemed absent.

The germline CDR1 and CDR2 sequences are LNHDA and SQIVND (reference sequence). V gave up 5 bases and J gave up 0 bases, with 11 bases separating them. The CDR3 contains 15 residues. Time point of the sample: week 5, during vaccination. In every dose of vaccine, 300 ug of mutant IDH1 20-mer peptide was given alongside topical imiquimod. Sequencing used immunoSEQ multiplex PCR; TCRdb keeps in-frame clones, though not all of them. This sample has tens of thousands of clones, with 75% to 90% found just once. Concerning this clone: Its target is unknown.

This chain connects TRBV19 to TRBJ1-5; D not resolved. The sequences come from PBMCs, collected from a glioma patient whose treatment included an IDH1 peptide vaccine. The TCR originated in a woman aged 35 to 49 with glioma. The CDR3 bases are TGTGCCAGTAGTGAGAGGTACTATAGCAATCAGCCCCAGCATTTT. Translated: CASSERYYSNQPQHF.